The clone carrying this T cell receptor beta chain was seen just once. The antigen remains unidentified. Profiling relied on immunoSEQ multiplex PCR, and the TCRdb table lists in-frame clones only, not all of them. Among approximately 60,000 clones, about 90% were seen once, and the ten largest hold approximately 0.37%. This sample is drawn from a study of CD4 T cells in relation to SARS-CoV-2 and coronaviruses. Broader study findings: The cross-reactivity analysis covered only spike protein, not other viral proteins.

Germline V gene data show CDR1 as SGHTS and CDR2 as YDEGEE. V lost 4 bases and J 5 bases, leaving 15 bases between the germline ends. The CDR3 spans 14 residues. The chain is built from TRBV5-8 and TRBJ2-5; D perhaps matches TRBD2 (6 bases). This receptor was obtained from an adult with COVID-19. The sample taken for sequencing was naive CD4+ T cells from PBMCs. The subset here: naive CD4+ T cells isolated by negative enrichment. This CDR3 is CASSPGLGGETQYF. The CDR3 coding sequence is TGTGCCAGCAGCCCGGGACTTGGGGGGGAGACCCAGTACTTC.